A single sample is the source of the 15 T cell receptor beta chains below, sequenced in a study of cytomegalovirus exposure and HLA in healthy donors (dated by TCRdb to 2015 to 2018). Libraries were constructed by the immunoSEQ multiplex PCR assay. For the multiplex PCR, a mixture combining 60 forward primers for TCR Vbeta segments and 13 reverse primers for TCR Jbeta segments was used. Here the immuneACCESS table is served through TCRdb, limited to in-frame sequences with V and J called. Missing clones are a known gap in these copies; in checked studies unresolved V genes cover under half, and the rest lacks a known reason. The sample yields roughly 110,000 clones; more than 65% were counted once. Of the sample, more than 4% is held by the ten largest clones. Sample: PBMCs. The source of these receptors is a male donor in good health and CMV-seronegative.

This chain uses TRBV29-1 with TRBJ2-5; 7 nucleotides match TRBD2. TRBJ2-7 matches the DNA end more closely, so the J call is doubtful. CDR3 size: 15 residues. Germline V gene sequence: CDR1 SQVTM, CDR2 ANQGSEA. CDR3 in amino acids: CSVEMAGELTYEQYF. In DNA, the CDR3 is TGCAGCGTTGAAATGGCGGGGGAGCTCACCTACGAGCAGTACTTC.

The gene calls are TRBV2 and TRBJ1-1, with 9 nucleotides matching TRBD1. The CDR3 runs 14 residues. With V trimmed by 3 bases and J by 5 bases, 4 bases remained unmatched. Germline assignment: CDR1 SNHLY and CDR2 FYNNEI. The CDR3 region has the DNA TGTGCCAGCAGTGAGGACAGGGGATGGACTGAAGCTTTCTTT. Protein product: CASSEDRGWTEAFF.

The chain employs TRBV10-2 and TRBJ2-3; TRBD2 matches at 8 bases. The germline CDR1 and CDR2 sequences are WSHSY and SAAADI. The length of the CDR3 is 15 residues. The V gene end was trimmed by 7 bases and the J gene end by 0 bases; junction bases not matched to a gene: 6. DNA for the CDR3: TGCGCCAGCAAAGATAGCGGGACCAGCACAGATACGCAGTATTTT. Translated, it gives CASKDSGTSTDTQYF.

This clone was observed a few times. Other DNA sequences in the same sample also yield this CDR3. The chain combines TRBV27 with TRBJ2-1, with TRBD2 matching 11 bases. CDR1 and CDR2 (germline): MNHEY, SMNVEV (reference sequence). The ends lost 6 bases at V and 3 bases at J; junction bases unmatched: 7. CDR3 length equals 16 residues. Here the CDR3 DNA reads TGTGCCAGCAGCCTCACTAGCGGGAGTAGCTACAATGAGCAGTTCTTC. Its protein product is CASSLTSGSSYNEQFF.

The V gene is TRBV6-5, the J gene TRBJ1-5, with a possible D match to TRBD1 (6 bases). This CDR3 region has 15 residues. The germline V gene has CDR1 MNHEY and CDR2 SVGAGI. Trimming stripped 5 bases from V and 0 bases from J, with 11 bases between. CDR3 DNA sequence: TGTGCCAGCAGTACGACAGGTTATAGCAATCAGCCCCAGCATTTT. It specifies CASSTTGYSNQPQHF.

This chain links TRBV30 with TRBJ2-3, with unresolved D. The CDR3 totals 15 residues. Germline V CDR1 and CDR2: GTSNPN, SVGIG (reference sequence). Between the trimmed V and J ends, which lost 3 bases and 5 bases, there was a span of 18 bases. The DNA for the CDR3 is TGTGCCTGGAGCTTGGTGTCTACTATAGGAGATACGCAGTATTTT. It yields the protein CAWSLVSTIGDTQYF.

CDR3 in amino acids: CASSLTGVHTDTQYF. DNA of the CDR3: TGTGCCAGCAGCTTAACCGGGGTTCACACAGATACGCAGTATTTT. The chain carries TRBV7-3 and TRBJ2-3; possibly TRBD2 for D (5 bases). The germline V gene has CDR1 SGHTA and CDR2 FQGTGA. Trimming cost V 0 bases and J 2 bases, with 9 bases left between them. The CDR3 covers 15 residues.

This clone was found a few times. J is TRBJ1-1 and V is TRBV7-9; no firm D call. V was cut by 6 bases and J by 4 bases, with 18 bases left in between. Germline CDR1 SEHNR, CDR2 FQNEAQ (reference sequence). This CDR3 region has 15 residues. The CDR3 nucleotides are TGTGCCAGCAGTTCTGGACTCGTTTGGGGCACTGAAGCTTTCTTT. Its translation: CASSSGLVWGTEAFF.

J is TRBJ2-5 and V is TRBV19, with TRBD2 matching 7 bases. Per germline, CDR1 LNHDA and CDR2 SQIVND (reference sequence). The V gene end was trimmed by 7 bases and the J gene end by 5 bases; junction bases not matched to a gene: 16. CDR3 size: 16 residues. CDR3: CASTPGGRALGETQYF. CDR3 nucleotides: TGTGCCAGTACTCCCGGAGGGAGGGCCCTCGGGGAGACCCAGTACTTC.

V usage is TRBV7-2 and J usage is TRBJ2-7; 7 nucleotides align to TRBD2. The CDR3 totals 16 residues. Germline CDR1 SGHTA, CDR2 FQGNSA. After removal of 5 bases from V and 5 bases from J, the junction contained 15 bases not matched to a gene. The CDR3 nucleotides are TGTGCCAGCAGCCCTCCCAGTGCGGGAGTCCTGGACGAGCAGTACTTC. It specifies CASSPPSAGVLDEQYF. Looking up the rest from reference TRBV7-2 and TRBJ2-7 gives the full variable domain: GAGVSQSPSNKVTEKGKDVELRCDPISGHTALYWYRQSLGQGLEFLIYFQGNSAPDKSGLPSDRFSAERTGGSVSTLTIQRTQQEDSAVYLCASSPPSAGVLDEQYFGPGTRLTVT.

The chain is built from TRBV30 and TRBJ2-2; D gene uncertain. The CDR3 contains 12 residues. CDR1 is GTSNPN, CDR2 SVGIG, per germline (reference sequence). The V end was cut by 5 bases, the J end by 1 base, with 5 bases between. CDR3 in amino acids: CAWSKNTGELFF. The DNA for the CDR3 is TGTGCCTGGTCCAAGAACACCGGGGAGCTGTTTTTT.

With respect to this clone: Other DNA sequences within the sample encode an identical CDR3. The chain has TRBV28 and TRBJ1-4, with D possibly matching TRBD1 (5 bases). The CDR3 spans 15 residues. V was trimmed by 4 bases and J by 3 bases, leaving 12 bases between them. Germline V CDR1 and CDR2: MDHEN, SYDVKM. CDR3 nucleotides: TGTGCCAGCAGTTCTGGGGGGGAGGCTAATGAAAAACTGTTTTTT. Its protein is CASSSGGEANEKLFF. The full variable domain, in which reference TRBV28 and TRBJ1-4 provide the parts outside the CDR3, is DVKVTQSSRYLVKRTGEKVFLECVQDMDHENMFWYRQDPGLGLRLIYFSYDVKMKEKGDIPEGYSVSREKKERFSLILESASTNQTSMYLCASSSGGEANEKLFFGSGTQLSVL.

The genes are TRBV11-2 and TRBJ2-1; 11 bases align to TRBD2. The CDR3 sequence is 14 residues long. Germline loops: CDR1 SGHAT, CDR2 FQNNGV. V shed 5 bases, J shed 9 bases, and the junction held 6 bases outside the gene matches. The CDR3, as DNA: TGTGCCAGCAGCCCGCTAGCGGGAGGCTTTGAGCAGTTCTTC. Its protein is CASSPLAGGFEQFF.

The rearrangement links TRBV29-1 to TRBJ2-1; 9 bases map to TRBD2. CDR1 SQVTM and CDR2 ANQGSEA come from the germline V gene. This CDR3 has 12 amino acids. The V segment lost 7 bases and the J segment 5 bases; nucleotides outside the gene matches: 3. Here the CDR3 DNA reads TGCAGCGGAGGACTAGCGAACAATGAGCAGTTCTTC. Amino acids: CSGGLANNEQFF.

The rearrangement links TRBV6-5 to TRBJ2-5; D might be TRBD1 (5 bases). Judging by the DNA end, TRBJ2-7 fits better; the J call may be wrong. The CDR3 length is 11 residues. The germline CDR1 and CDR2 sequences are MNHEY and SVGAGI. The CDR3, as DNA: TGTGCCAGCAAGGGGCATAACGAGCAGTACTTC. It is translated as CASKGHNEQYF.